This note documents a single T cell receptor (beta chain) sequence. Its cognate antigen is unknown. Clones were sequenced by immunoSEQ multiplex PCR, and TCRdb holds only the in-frame ones, with some missing. This table holds around 67,000 clones, approximately 81% found once. The sample is drawn from a study of glioma-infiltrating T cells after dendritic cell vaccination. The wider study: Samples are from glioblastoma patients in Phase I and II dendritic cell vaccine trials. Patients received autologous tumor lysate-pulsed dendritic cell vaccination between 2003 and 2012.

The CDR3 extends over 15 amino acids. The V gene's germline CDR1 is MNHEY and CDR2 SVGAGI. V shed 6 bases and J shed 7 bases, with 21 bases lying between them. Study-level findings and limits: Few patients contributed both blood and tumor specimens.

Blood PBMC samples: pre-vaccination, two weeks post third vaccination, and at tumor progression. Sequencing was performed on blood, taken before dendritic cell vaccination. This sequence was found in a human donor with glioblastoma. This chain connects TRBV6-5 to TRBJ1-2; TRBD1 might be the D (5 bases). The CDR3 bases are TGTGCCAGCAGCCTGACCCACCAGGGTGTCTTTGGCTACACCTTC. It translates to CASSLTHQGVFGYTF.